This record concerns one T cell receptor beta chain sequence. Followed over time, Seattle patients had been enrolled while infection was active. In the original processing: It was from reference gene primer amplification that nucleated cell counts were estimated. This table comes from immunoSEQ multiplex PCR, and its TCRdb copy is limited to in-frame clones, with some not included. D and trimming come from the DNA, and the V and J calls and clone size come from that table. This sample carries some 190,000 clones, around 85% of them seen once, and the ten largest clones take approximately 7%. The CDR3 loop spans 12 amino acids. Germline values: CDR1 SGHDN, CDR2 FVKESK. V was trimmed by 3 bases and J by 7 bases, leaving 7 bases between them. These data are taken from a study of blood T cell repertoires in COVID-19. Study as a whole: Samples representing acute and convalescent COVID-19 were sourced from the United States, Italy and Spain. In each case, the material was cDNA or gDNA derived from T cells, B-cell-depleted T cells, or PBMCs.

The origin of this receptor is a man older than 75 with COVID-19, enrolled during active disease. The specimen sequenced was peripheral blood. The chain links TRBV14 to TRBJ1-5; unclear D gene. CDR3 protein: CASSQEGQPQHF. CDR3 DNA: TGTGCCAGCAGCCAGGAGGGACAGCCCCAGCATTTT.